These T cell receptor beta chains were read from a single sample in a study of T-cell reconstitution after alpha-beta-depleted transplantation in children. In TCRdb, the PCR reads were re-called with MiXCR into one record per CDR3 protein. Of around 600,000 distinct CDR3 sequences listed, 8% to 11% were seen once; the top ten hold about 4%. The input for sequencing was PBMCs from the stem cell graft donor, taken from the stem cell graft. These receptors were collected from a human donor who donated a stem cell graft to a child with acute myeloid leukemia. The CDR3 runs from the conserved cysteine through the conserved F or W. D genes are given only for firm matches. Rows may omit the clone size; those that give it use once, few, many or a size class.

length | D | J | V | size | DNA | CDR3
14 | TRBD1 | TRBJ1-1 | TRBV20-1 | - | TGCAGTGCTACGGTTGACAGGGGACACACTGAAGCTTTCTTT | CSATVDRGHTEAFF
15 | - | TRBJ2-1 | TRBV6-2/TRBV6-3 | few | TGTGCCAGCGGCATCCCCCCCGCGGGGTGGAATGAGCAGTTCTTC | CASGIPPAGWNEQFF
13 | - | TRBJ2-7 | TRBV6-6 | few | TGTGCCAGCAGTTACCCGGAGTCCTACGAGCAGTACTTC | CASSYPESYEQYF
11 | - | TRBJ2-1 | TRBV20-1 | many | TGCAGTGCTGCACAGGGAGATGAGCAGTTCTTC | CSAAQGDEQFF
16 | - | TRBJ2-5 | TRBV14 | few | TGTGCCAGCAGCCAAGATAACAGGGGACGGGAGGAGACCCAGTACTTC | CASSQDNRGREETQYF
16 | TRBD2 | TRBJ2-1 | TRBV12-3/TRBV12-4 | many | TGTGCCAGCAGTTTGCTAGCGGGATCTTACTACAATGAGCAGTTCTTC | CASSLLAGSYYNEQFF
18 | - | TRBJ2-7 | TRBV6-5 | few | TGTGCCAGCAGTTACATAGGACAGGAGATTCTAGCGGGCTACGAGCAGTACTTC | CASSYIGQEILAGYEQYF
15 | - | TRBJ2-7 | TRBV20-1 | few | TGCAGTGCTAGATTTCAGGCGGTTAGCTCCTACGAGCAGTACTTC | CSARFQAVSSYEQYF
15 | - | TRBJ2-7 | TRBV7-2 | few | TGTGCCAGCAGCTTAGTGTGGGATACGGGATACGAGCAGTACTTC | CASSLVWDTGYEQYF
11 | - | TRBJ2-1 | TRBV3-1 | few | TGTGCCAGCAGCCAGAACTCTGGGCAGTTCTTC | CASSQNSGQFF
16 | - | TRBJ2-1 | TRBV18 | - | TGTGCCAGCTCATCCGAACTTCCTAACTCCTACAATGAGCAGTTCTTC | CASSSELPNSYNEQFF
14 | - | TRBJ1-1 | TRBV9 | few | TGTGCCAGCACCGCCGGGGCGACCACTATCGAAGCTTTCTTT | CASTAGATTIEAFF
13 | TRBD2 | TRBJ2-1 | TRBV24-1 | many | TGTGCCACCAAGGCTAGCGGGAGCAATGAGCAGTTCTTC | CATKASGSNEQFF
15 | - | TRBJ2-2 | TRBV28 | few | TGTGCCAGCAGTCCCCAGGGAAGGGGCACCGGGGTTCTGTTTTTT | CASSPQGRGTGVLFF
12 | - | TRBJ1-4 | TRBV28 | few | TGTGCCAGCAGTTTATCCCAGGATAGGCTGTTTTTT | CASSLSQDRLFF
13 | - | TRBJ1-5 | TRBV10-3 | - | TGTGCCATCAGTGAGTCTGGGGCTCAGCCCCAGCATTTT | CAISESGAQPQHF
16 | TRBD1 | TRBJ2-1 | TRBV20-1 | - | TGCAGTGCTAGAGATCCGGCAGGGGGCGGTAGTAATGAGCAGTTCTTC | CSARDPAGGGSNEQFF
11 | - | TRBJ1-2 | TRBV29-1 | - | TGCAGCGTTGAACTCCGGAATGGCTACACCTTC | CSVELRNGYTF
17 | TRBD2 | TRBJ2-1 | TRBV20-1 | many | TGCAGTGCTAGCGTGTTTAAGGCTAGCGGGGGTTACAATGAGCAGTTCTTC | CSASVFKASGGYNEQFF
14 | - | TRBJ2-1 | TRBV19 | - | TGTGCCAGTAGTATAGGGCTAGCCGTGGATGAGCAGTTCTTC | CASSIGLAVDEQFF
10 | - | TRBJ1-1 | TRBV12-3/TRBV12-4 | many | TGTGCCAGCAGTTTAAATGAAGCTTTCTTT | CASSLNEAFF
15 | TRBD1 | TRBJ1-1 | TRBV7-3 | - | TGTGCCAGCAGTTATCAAGGACAGGGTGAGACTGAAGCTTTCTTT | CASSYQGQGETEAFF
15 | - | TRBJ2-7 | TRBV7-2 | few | TGTGCCAGCAGCTTAGCAGGGTCCCAGGCCTACGAGCAGTACTTC | CASSLAGSQAYEQYF
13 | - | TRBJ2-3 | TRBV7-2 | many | TGTGCCAGCAGCTTAGGTGTCGGAGATACGCAGTATTTT | CASSLGVGDTQYF
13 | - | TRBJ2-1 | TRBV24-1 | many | TGTGCCACCAGAGGCACAGGGAGGGATGAGCAGTTCTTC | CATRGTGRDEQFF
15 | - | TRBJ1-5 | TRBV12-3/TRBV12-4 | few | TGTGCCAGCAGTTTCGCAGGGATGACCAATCAGCCCCAGCATTTT | CASSFAGMTNQPQHF
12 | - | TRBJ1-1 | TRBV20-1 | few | TGCAGTGCCCCCCGGGGGGGCGGTGAAGCTTTCTTT | CSAPRGGGEAFF
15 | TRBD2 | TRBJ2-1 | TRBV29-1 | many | TGCAGCGCGAGCATCAGCGGGGGATCCTACAATGAGCAGTTCTTC | CSASISGGSYNEQFF
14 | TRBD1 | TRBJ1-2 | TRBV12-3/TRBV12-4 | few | TGTGCCAGCCTCCTCACAGGGGACTACTATGGCTACACCTTC | CASLLTGDYYGYTF
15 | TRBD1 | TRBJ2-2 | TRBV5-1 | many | TGCGCCAGCAGCTTGGACAGGGGCAACACCGGGGAGCTGTTTTTT | CASSLDRGNTGELFF
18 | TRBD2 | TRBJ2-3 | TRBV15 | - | TGTGCCACCAGCGGAGATGATAGGGCTAGCGGGAGAGGAGATACGCAGTATTTT | CATSGDDRASGRGDTQYF